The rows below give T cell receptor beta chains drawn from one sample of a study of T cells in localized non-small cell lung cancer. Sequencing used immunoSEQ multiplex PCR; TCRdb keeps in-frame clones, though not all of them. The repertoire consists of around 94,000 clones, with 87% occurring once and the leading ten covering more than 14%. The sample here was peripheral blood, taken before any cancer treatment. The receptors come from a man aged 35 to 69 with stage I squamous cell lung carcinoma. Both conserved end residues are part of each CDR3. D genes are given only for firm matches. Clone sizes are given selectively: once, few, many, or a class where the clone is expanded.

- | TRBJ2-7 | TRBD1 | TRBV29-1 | CSARTGIYEQYF | TGCAGCGCAAGGACAGGGATCTACGAGCAGTACTTC
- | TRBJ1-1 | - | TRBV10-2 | CASSEYRMNTEAFF | TGCGCCAGCAGTGAATACAGAATGAACACTGAAGCTTTCTTT
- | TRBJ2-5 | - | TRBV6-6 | CASKDPKRETQYF | TGTGCCAGCAAGGACCCAAAGAGGGAGACCCAGTACTTC
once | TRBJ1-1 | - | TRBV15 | CATSRVPRVSSLGAFF | TGTGCCACCAGCAGAGTTCCCAGGGTGTCTTCGCTGGGAGCTTTCTTT
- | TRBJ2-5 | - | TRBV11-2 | CASSLGSQETQYF | TGTGCCAGCAGCTTAGGCAGTCAAGAGACCCAGTACTTC
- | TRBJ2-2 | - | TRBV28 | CASSSSGRSTNTGELFF | TGTGCCAGCAGTTCCTCGGGGAGGAGTACGAACACCGGGGAGCTGTTTTTT
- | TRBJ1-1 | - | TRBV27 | CASSLSPRTEAFF | TGTGCCAGCAGCCTGTCCCCCCGCACTGAAGCTTTCTTT
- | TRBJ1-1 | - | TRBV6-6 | CASSSNRVNTEAFF | TGTGCCAGCAGTTCCAACAGGGTGAACACTGAAGCTTTCTTT
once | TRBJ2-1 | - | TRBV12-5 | CASGLWDFGANEQFF | TGTGCTAGTGGTTTGTGGGACTTCGGCGCCAATGAGCAGTTCTTC
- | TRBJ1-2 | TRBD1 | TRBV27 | CASSFRGRPNGGYTF | TGTGCCAGCAGTTTCAGGGGGCGCCCCAATGGAGGCTACACCTTC